This T cell receptor (beta chain) emerged from a study of T cells after somatic rescue of genetic block (dated by TCRdb to the early 2020s). About the study as a whole: The study assessed how robust, over the long term, a T-cell system was when the system had developed through somatic rescue of a genetic block in T-cell development.

Comments on this clone: Its antigen has not been determined. No per-base quality is available; no much larger clone lies one base away.

The CDR3 goes from the cysteine to the phenylalanine over 16 residues. Only the CDR3 portion is preserved as DNA: 48 bases, with reading frame beginning at the first base. The germline V gene sets CDR1 to MGHRA and CDR2 to YSYEKL. Cut back by 0 bases and 7 bases, the V and J ends lie 19 bases apart. The library was prepared using the immunoSEQ multiplex PCR assay. TCRdb limited this immuneACCESS table to in-frame rearrangements with V and J called. A share of clones is missing; checked studies link under half to unresolved V genes, and the rest is unexplained. In all, the sample holds about 67,000 clones, and about 91% of those were seen once. The ten biggest clones cover around 3% of the sample.

The V and J segments used are TRBV4-1 and TRBJ2-7, with an unclear D gene assignment. The sample consisted of peripheral blood mononuclear cells (PBMCs). The sequence came from a man aged 35 to 55. In nucleotides, the sequence is TGCGCCAGCAGCCAAGATTGGACGGCTATAGGCTCGGAGCAGTACTTC. The encoded protein is CASSQDWTAIGSEQYF.